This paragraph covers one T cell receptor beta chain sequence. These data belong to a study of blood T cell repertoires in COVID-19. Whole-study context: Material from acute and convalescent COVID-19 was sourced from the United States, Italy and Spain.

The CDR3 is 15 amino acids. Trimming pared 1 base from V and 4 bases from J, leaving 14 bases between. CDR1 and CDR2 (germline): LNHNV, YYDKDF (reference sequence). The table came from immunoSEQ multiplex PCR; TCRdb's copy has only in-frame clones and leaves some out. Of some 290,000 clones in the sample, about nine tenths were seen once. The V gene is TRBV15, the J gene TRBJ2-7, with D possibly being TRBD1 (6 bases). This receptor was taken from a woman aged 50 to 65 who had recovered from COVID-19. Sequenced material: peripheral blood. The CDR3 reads CATSRGGQQKYEQYF. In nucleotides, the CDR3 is TGTGCCACCAGCAGAGGAGGACAGCAGAAATACGAGCAGTACTTC.